This T cell receptor (beta chain) originates from a study of CD8+CD57+ T cells in acquired aplastic anemia (dated by TCRdb to the late 2010s). Context from the whole study: DNA extracted from sorted CD4+ and CD8+ cells had a mean of approximately 3.3 ug, with a range of about 0.19 to 30 ug. A CD8+CD57+ expansion meant a frequency higher than the mean frequency seen in healthy subjects.

Trimmed from V: 5 bases; trimmed from J: 3 bases; junction bases lacking a gene match: 3. The CDR3 runs 15 amino acids, cysteine and phenylalanine included. Left in the record is the CDR3 DNA by itself, 45 bases read in frame from the first base. CDR1 SNHLY and CDR2 FYNNEI are derived from the germline V gene. Genomic DNA was used as template for profiling of TCR beta VDJ combinations and CDR3 sequences. An Illumina HiSeq 2000 was the platform used for TCR repertoire sequencing. Per the original workflow: TRBV/TRBJ rearrangement plots, CDR3 size and DJ length profiles, and Simpson's diversity index were used to evaluate the repertoires. Whichever DNA sequence was most abundant in the deep sequencing data was defined as the immunodominant clone. CDR3 amino acid sequences were screened for sharing across subjects and were compared with published repertoires and the VDJdb database. The public reads were reprocessed in TCRdb via fastp at Q25 and MiXCR, keeping in-frame beta chains. Rows matching on CDR3 protein sequence are summarized as one entry with the most common DNA and genes. The V and J calls and clone size are TCRdb's, not the authors'. Counted in this sample were about 58,000 distinct CDR3 sequences; approximately 54% of them appeared once. Roughly 15% of the sample is held by the ten biggest clonotypes.

The patients picked for sequencing were ones in whom flow cytometry had shown an expansion of CD8+CD57+ cells. All patients had severe acquired aplastic anemia diagnosed by International Study of Aplastic Anemia and Agranulocytosis and Camitta criteria. At the time blood was sampled, none of the patients had received any therapy. TCR repertoires of sorted CD4+ and CD8+ blood T cells from severe aplastic anemia patients and healthy subjects were deep-sequenced in the study. In the USA, patient enrollment took place under clinicaltrials.gov protocols 00001620, 01623167, 00001397, 00071045, 00081523 and 00961064. Ficoll-Paque density gradient centrifugation was used to isolate peripheral blood mononuclear cells. Before DNA extraction, CD4+ and CD8+ T cells were sorted by FACS or by magnetic beads. On the study overall, not on this receptor specifically: No significant difference in CD8+ Simpson's diversity was found between patients and healthy controls (P=0.060). Twenty-nine CD8+ CDR3 sequences were found to be shared between patients and controls, but these sequences appeared to be highly expressed in patients and within the immunodominant clones of the patients.

Concerning this clonotype itself: The target of this receptor is not known. No base quality values were provided; no much bigger clone lies one nucleotide off.

Specimen: sorted CD4+, CD8+, or CD8+CD57+ T cells (not recorded which) from PBMCs. The chain joins TRBV2 to TRBJ2-3; 12 bases in between match TRBD2. The sequence derives from a human donor with aplastic anemia. The DNA is TGTGCCAGCAGTAAAGGACTAGCGGGAACAGATACGCAGTATTTT. Its protein reads: CASSKGLAGTDTQYF.